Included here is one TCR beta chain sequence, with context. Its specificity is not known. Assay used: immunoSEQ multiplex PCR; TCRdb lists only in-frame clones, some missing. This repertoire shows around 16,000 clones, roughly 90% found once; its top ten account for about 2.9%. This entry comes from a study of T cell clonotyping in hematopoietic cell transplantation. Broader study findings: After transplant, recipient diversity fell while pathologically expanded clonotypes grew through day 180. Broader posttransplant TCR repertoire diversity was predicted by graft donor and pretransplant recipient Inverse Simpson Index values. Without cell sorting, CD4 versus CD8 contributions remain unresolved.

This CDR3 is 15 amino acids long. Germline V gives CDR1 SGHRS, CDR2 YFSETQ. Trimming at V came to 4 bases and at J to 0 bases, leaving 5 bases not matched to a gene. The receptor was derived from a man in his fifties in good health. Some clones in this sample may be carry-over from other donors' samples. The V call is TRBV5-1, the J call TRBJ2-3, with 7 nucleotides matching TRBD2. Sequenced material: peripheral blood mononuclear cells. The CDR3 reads CASSLSGASTDTQYF. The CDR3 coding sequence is TGCGCCAGCAGCCTCAGCGGGGCTAGCACAGATACGCAGTATTTT.